Shown below are 11 T cell receptor beta chains from a single sample sequenced in a study of blood T cell repertoires in COVID-19. Profiled with immunoSEQ multiplex PCR; TCRdb holds only in-frame clones, not every one. Of around 300,000 clones listed, 85% were seen once; the top ten hold roughly 2.5%. What was sequenced was PBMCs or T cells enriched from blood (not recorded which). All receptors derive from a woman aged 45-65 years who had recovered from COVID-19.

This clone was recorded a few times. The V call is TRBV18, the J call TRBJ2-5; 7 bases fit TRBD2. This CDR3 is built from 13 residues. Germline CDR1 KGHSH, CDR2 LQKENI. The V segment lost 2 bases and the J segment 3 bases; nucleotides outside the gene matches: 0. The CDR3 protein is CASSPAGEETQYF. The CDR3, as DNA: TGTGCCAGCTCACCAGCGGGGGAAGAGACCCAGTACTTC.

The rearrangement joins TRBV7-2 to TRBJ1-6, with 7 nucleotides matching TRBD1. Per the germline V gene, CDR1 is SGHTA and CDR2 is FQGNSA. The trim removed 5 bases at V and 6 bases at J, leaving 4 bases unmatched. The CDR3 has 14 residues. The CDR3 spells CASSRDSFNSPLHF. CDR3 nucleotide sequence: TGTGCCAGCAGCCGGGACAGTTTTAATTCACCCCTCCACTTT.

This CDR3 reads CASSLDQVRNTEAFF. As DNA, the CDR3 is TGTGCCAGCAGCTTAGATCAGGTCAGGAACACTGAAGCTTTCTTT. The chain couples TRBV11-2 to TRBJ1-1, with D uncertain. Trimming took 0 bases from V and 1 from J, leaving 9 bases between them. The germline gives CDR1 SGHAT, CDR2 FQNNGV. The CDR3 consists of 15 residues.

The rearrangement joins TRBV28 to TRBJ1-2; no definite D call. The CDR3 covers 13 residues. The germline gives CDR1 MDHEN, CDR2 SYDVKM. Trimming cost V 6 bases and J 2 bases, with 10 bases left between them. CDR3 bases: TGTGCCAGCAGCCCAACGAGGAACTATGGCTACACCTTC. Its translation: CASSPTRNYGYTF.

V and J are TRBV18 and TRBJ1-6; unclear D gene. Germline assignment: CDR1 KGHSH and CDR2 LQKENI. The CDR3 has 14 amino acids. The V and J ends lost 2 bases and 10 bases respectively, with 12 bases between them. DNA for the CDR3: TGTGCCAGCTCACCATTGGGAGACGGATCACCCCTCCACTTT. The encoded protein is CASSPLGDGSPLHF.

The chain is built from TRBV19 and TRBJ2-7; D possibly corresponds to TRBD1 (6 bases). CDR3 length: 13 amino acids. Germline V lookup: CDR1 LNHDA, CDR2 SQIVND (reference sequence). Trimming took off 8 bases at V and 4 bases at J, with 15 bases between the two ends. For the CDR3, the DNA is TGTGCCAGTGGGGGCCCTTGGGTATACGAGCAGTACTTC. It yields the protein CASGGPWVYEQYF. Looking up the rest from reference TRBV19 and TRBJ2-7 gives the full variable domain: DGGITQSPKYLFRKEGQNVTLSCEQNLNHDAMYWYRQDPGQGLRLIYYSQIVNDFQKGDIAEGYSVSREKKESFPLTVTSAQKNPTAFYLCASGGPWVYEQYFGPGTRLTVT.

The gene calls are TRBV4-1 and TRBJ2-7; TRBD2 might be the D (5 bases). The CDR3 sequence is 15 residues long. Germline V gene sequence: CDR1 MGHRA, CDR2 YSYEKL. V lost 0 bases and J lost 6, with 15 bases in between. CDR3 residues: CASSQDWAGGGEQYF. The CDR3 DNA is TGCGCCAGCAGCCAAGATTGGGCCGGCGGAGGCGAGCAGTACTTC.

V gene TRBV2 combines with J gene TRBJ2-7; 7 bases are a match to TRBD2. V was clipped by 1 base and J by 7 bases; unmatched bases: 7. The CDR3 has 14 residues. Germline V lookup: CDR1 SNHLY, CDR2 FYNNEI. As DNA, the CDR3 is TGTGCCAGCAGTGAAGATGAGCGGGGTCGGGAGCAGTACTTC. This encodes CASSEDERGREQYF.

Here the CDR3 reads CASSLDWGANYGYTF. In nucleotides, the CDR3 is TGTGCCAGCAGCTTAGATTGGGGGGCTAACTATGGCTACACCTTC. The chain employs TRBV7-2 and TRBJ1-2; D is perhaps TRBD1 (5 bases). The germline CDR1 and CDR2 sequences are SGHTA and FQGNSA. The CDR3 extends over 15 amino acids. With 1 base removed from V and 0 bases from J, the gap between germline ends came to 9 bases.

This chain uses TRBV3-1 (or the pseudogene TRBV3-2) with TRBJ2-3; 8 bases match TRBD1. Germline V gene sequence: CDR1 LGHDT, CDR2 YNNKEL (reference sequence). The trim removed 3 bases at V and 3 bases at J, leaving 5 bases unmatched. The CDR3 runs to 15 residues. DNA for the CDR3: TGTGCCAGCAGCCAGTTTCAGGGGGCAACAGATACGCAGTATTTT. Residues: CASSQFQGATDTQYF.

The chain uses TRBV7-6 and TRBJ2-3; TRBD2 aligns across 8 bases. The trim removed 5 bases at V and 7 bases at J, leaving 8 bases unmatched. The V gene's germline CDR1 is SGHVS and CDR2 FNYEAQ. This CDR3 comprises 14 residues. The CDR3 DNA is TGTGCCAGCAGCGTATCGGGGGGGCCAAATACGCAGTATTTT. Its translation is CASSVSGGPNTQYF.